This T cell receptor (beta chain) was captured by sequencing in a study of blood T cells in healthy people across ages. CDR1 is SGHAT, CDR2 FQNNGV, per germline. Trimming removed 8 bases at V and 4 bases at J, with 11 bases between. The CDR3 extends over 12 amino acids. Study-wide points: The unsorted PBMCs prevented any conclusive comparison of naive versus antigen-experienced cells.

Of note for this clonotype: Its antigen is undetermined.

A second PCR of about 7 to 12 cycles used a sample-barcoded 5' primer and a J-beta primer mix. TCRdb fed the 5' RACE reads into MiXCR, producing one record per CDR3 protein. The top ten hold around 3% of the sample, which has approximately 780,000 distinct CDR3 sequences, about 26% seen once. These data were also filed under a second study, of T cells of mothers and their children. From that report: Six children, together with their three healthy Caucasian mothers, made up the donors.

Sequencing used blood. This TCR derives from a boy younger than 18 in good health. This chain joins TRBV11-2 and TRBJ1-1; weak D call: TRBD1 (5 bases). The CDR3 loop reads CASGAKATEAFF. CDR3 nucleotides: TGTGCCAGCGGGGCAAAGGCCACTGAAGCTTTCTTT.